Sequencing of this T cell receptor beta chain was carried out in a study of blood T cell repertoires in COVID-19. CDR1 and CDR2 (germline): MDHEN, SYDVKM. This CDR3 region has 12 residues. Trimming pared 11 bases from V and 8 bases from J, leaving 18 bases between. Data came from immunoSEQ multiplex PCR; TCRdb stores just in-frame clones and leaves some out. The sample includes 220,000 or so clones, 85% to 90% of them seen just once. The source material was PBMCs or T cells enriched from blood (not recorded which). The sequence was collected from a woman between 18 and 29 years old in a cohort exposed to, infected with or recovered from COVID-19 (not recorded which). This chain uses TRBV28 with TRBJ1-1, with D possibly TRBD1 on 6 matching bases. CDR3 bases: TGTGCCGGGAGCAGGGCAGGGGAGGAAGCTTTCTTT. Protein sequence: CAGSRAGEEAFF. The whole variable domain, filled in from reference TRBV28 and TRBJ1-1, reads DVKVTQSSRYLVKRTGEKVFLECVQDMDHENMFWYRQDPGLGLRLIYFSYDVKMKEKGDIPEGYSVSREKKERFSLILESASTNQTSMYLCAGSRAGEEAFFGQGTRLTVV.